This passage covers 30 T cell receptor beta chains from one sample sequenced in a study of shared clonotypes between healthy human individuals. Assay: immunoSEQ multiplex PCR; the TCRdb copy retains only in-frame clones and omits some. The sample shows more than 2,000,000 clones, roughly nine tenths of them seen only once. Material for sequencing was naive CD4+ T cells sorted from blood. Specified subset: CD45RA+ positively selected. The receptors originated from a young man in good health.

This clone was seen a handful of times. This chain links TRBV7-9 with TRBJ2-7; D is unclear. The ends were cut back, 2 bases at V and 0 bases at J, with 17 bases in the middle. The CDR3 consists of 17 residues. Germline lookup yields CDR1 SEHNR and CDR2 FQNEAQ (reference sequence). As DNA, the CDR3 is TGTGCCAGCAGCTTACATGTCGGCGGCCTGAGCTCCTACGAGCAGTACTTC. Amino acids: CASSLHVGGLSSYEQYF.

This sequence joins TRBV30 and TRBJ1-5; a possible D gene is TRBD1 (5 bases). V dropped 4 bases and J dropped 4 bases, with 8 bases sitting between them. The CDR3 spans 12 residues. Germline CDR1 reads GTSNPN; CDR2 reads SVGIG (reference sequence). The CDR3 sequence is CAWTKGNQPQHF. The CDR3 DNA reads TGTGCCTGGACAAAGGGGAATCAGCCCCAGCATTTT.

CDR3 sequence: CASQGQGVGANVLTF. The CDR3 DNA sequence: TGCGCCAGCCAGGGACAGGGGGTTGGGGCCAACGTCCTGACTTTC. The V and J genes are TRBV5-1 and TRBJ2-6; 11 bases are a match to TRBD1. The germline CDR1 and CDR2 sequences are SGHRS and YFSETQ. The CDR3 runs 15 residues. V was clipped by 7 bases and J by 3 bases; unmatched bases: 3.

The CDR3 DNA is TGTGCCAGCCTCCACAGGGAATACTTCTCTGGGGCCAACGTCCTGACTTTC. Translated: CASLHREYFSGANVLTF. The rearrangement links TRBV21-1 to TRBJ2-6; TRBD1 is taken as the D call from the table, unchecked against the DNA. TRBV21-1 is noted as a pseudogene. This CDR3 contains 17 residues.

This clone was found once. The chain uses TRBV18 and TRBJ1-1, with a tentative D call TRBD1 (5 bases). This CDR3 region has 15 residues. Trimming took 4 bases from V and 1 from J, leaving 13 bases between them. Germline lookup yields CDR1 KGHSH and CDR2 LQKENI. The CDR3, as DNA: TGTGCCAGCTCACAGGCAGCGGGGCAGAACACTGAAGCTTTCTTT. Translation gives CASSQAAGQNTEAFF.

The rearrangement uses TRBV2 and TRBJ2-5, with 8 bases fitting TRBD2. After removal of 0 bases from V and 4 bases from J, the junction contained 7 bases not matched to a gene. The CDR3 runs to 16 residues. Germline CDR1 reads SNHLY; CDR2 reads FYNNEI. CDR3 DNA: TGTGCCAGCAGTGAAGCTGGCCTAGCGGGCCTAGAGACCCAGTACTTC. Translation gives CASSEAGLAGLETQYF. Based on the CDR3 plus reference TRBV2 and TRBJ2-5, the full variable domain is EPEVTQTPSHQVTQMGQEVILRCVPISNHLYFYWYRQILGQKVEFLVSFYNNEISEKSEIFDDQFSVERPDGSNFTLKIRSTKLEDSAMYFCASSEAGLAGLETQYFGPGTRLLVL.

The chain's CDR3 is CAISDRTGDEAFF. CDR3 DNA: TGTGCCATCAGCGATCGGACAGGGGATGAAGCTTTCTTT. The chain links TRBV10-3 to TRBJ1-1, with 9 bases identical to TRBD1. Per germline, CDR1 ENHRY and CDR2 SYGVKD. This CDR3 spans 13 amino acids. With 6 bases clipped from V and 7 bases from J, the junction kept 6 bases outside the gene matches.

This clone turned up a few times. The sample holds other DNA sequences that translate to the same CDR3. The chain links TRBV6-5 to TRBJ1-1, with D maybe TRBD1 (5 bases). The ends were cut back, 2 bases at V and 2 bases at J, with 9 bases in the middle. Germline V CDR1 and CDR2: MNHEY, SVGAGI. CDR3 length: 14 amino acids. The CDR3 here is CASSYRRGNTEAFF. CDR3 DNA: TGTGCCAGCAGTTACCGGAGGGGCAACACTGAAGCTTTCTTT.

The chain combines TRBV18 with TRBJ2-6, with D possibly being TRBD1 (6 bases). Trimming cost V 4 bases and J 0 bases, with 13 bases left between them. The germline V gene encodes CDR1 KGHSH and CDR2 LQKENI. This CDR3 comprises 17 residues. As DNA, the CDR3 is TGTGCCAGCTCACACATGAAAGGGGGCTCTGGGGCCAACGTCCTGACTTTC. Its translation is CASSHMKGGSGANVLTF.

The genes are TRBV19 and TRBJ1-5; TRBD1 matches at 8 bases. J lost 7 bases, V lost 1 base, and 6 bases had no gene match. The CDR3 runs 15 residues. In germline, CDR1 is LNHDA, CDR2 SQIVND (reference sequence). CDR3 amino acids: CASSIGGRGRQPQHF. CDR3 bases: TGTGCCAGTAGTATAGGCGGCAGGGGGCGGCAGCCCCAGCATTTT.

This clone occurred once. CDR3 bases: TGTGCCAGCAGTGAAGGACGGGCCTCCTACGAGCAGTACTTC. Translating it yields CASSEGRASYEQYF. The V and J genes are TRBV6-1 and TRBJ2-7; D ambiguous. Germline V CDR1 and CDR2: MNHNS, SASEGT. The CDR3 runs to 14 residues. The ends were cut back, 1 base at V and 0 bases at J, with 7 bases in the middle.

The DNA of the CDR3 is TGTGCCAGCAGCGTAGACAGGGCCTCCTACAATGAGCAGTTCTTC. Protein sequence: CASSVDRASYNEQFF. The rearrangement links TRBV7-9 to TRBJ2-1; 7 bases are a match to TRBD1. Germline CDR1 SEHNR, CDR2 FQNEAQ (reference sequence). The CDR3 spans 15 residues. The V segment lost 5 bases and the J segment 0 bases; nucleotides outside the gene matches: 4.

The J gene is TRBJ2-2, the V gene TRBV30; TRBD2 matches at 13 bases. The CDR3 runs to 16 residues. V lost 3 bases to trimming and J lost 5 bases; unmatched junction nucleotides: 6. Germline CDR1 reads GTSNPN; CDR2 reads SVGIG (reference sequence). CDR3 nucleotide sequence: TGTGCCTGGAGCTCACTAGCGGGAGGGCCTACCGGGGAGCTGTTTTTT. Residues: CAWSSLAGGPTGELFF.

The V call is TRBV5-1, the J call TRBJ1-1; D is perhaps TRBD1 (5 bases). Between the trimmed V and J ends, which lost 1 base and 5 bases, there was a span of 12 bases. Germline loops: CDR1 SGHRS, CDR2 YFSETQ. CDR3 length: 14 residues. The CDR3 bases are TGCGCCAGCAGCTTGCAGGGAACTTGGACTGAAGCTTTCTTT. Amino acid sequence: CASSLQGTWTEAFF.

V gene TRBV5-1 combines with J gene TRBJ2-7, with TRBD1 matching over 11 bases. Germline V gene lookup returns CDR1 SGHRS and CDR2 YFSETQ. Germline trimming cut 2 bases from V and 4 bases from J; bases unmatched to any gene: 2. CDR3 length: 14 residues. The CDR3 coding sequence is TGCGCCAGCAGCTTTGGGACAGGGGGGTACGAGCAGTACTTC. This codes for CASSFGTGGYEQYF.

The chain combines TRBV5-6 with TRBJ2-2; D is undetermined. Trimming took off 2 bases at V and 5 bases at J, with 19 bases between the two ends. Per the germline V gene, CDR1 is SGHDT and CDR2 is YYEEEE. CDR3 length: 17 residues. The CDR3 nucleotides read TGTGCCAGCAGCTTAGATTCGCGTGGAGTGATGACCGGGGAGCTGTTTTTT. Translated: CASSLDSRGVMTGELFF.

The V and J genes are TRBV5-1 and TRBJ2-7; D possibly corresponds to TRBD2 (5 bases). V was cut by 3 bases and J by 3 bases, with 16 bases left in between. Germline V gene data show CDR1 as SGHRS and CDR2 as YFSETQ. The CDR3 loop spans 15 amino acids. The CDR3 nucleotides are TGCGCCAGCAGCTCCGCGGACTCCCACTACTACGAGCAGTACTTC. Amino acids: CASSSADSHYYEQYF.

The chain links TRBV2 to TRBJ2-6; 10 bases match TRBD1. After removal of 9 bases from V and 0 bases from J, the junction contained 14 bases not matched to a gene. In germline, CDR1 is SNHLY, CDR2 FYNNEI. The CDR3 is made up of 19 amino acids. CDR3 residues: CASSGDRGAGGSGANVLTF. CDR3 nucleotides: TGTGCCAGTTCTGGGGACAGGGGAGCTGGTGGCTCTGGGGCCAACGTCCTGACTTTC.

This chain joins TRBV7-2 and TRBJ2-7; TRBD1 matches 7 bases. The CDR3 is 15 amino acids. The germline CDR1 and CDR2 sequences are SGHTA and FQGNSA. With V trimmed by 1 base and J by 4 bases, 7 bases remained unmatched. The CDR3 sequence: CASSLGRDSKYEQYF. The CDR3, as DNA: TGTGCCAGCAGCTTAGGCCGGGACAGCAAGTACGAGCAGTACTTC.

The rearrangement uses TRBV4-3 and TRBJ1-4, with 8 bases fitting TRBD1. J lost 2 bases, V lost 1 base, and 12 bases had no gene match. Germline CDR1 and CDR2: LGHNA and YSLEER. This CDR3 is 19 amino acids long. The CDR3 sequence is CASSQGDRGFVSTNEKLFF. CDR3 bases: TGCGCCAGCAGCCAAGGCGACAGGGGTTTCGTTTCGACTAATGAAAAACTGTTTTTT.

The chain is built from TRBV6-1 and TRBJ2-7, with 7 bases matching TRBD1. Germline loops: CDR1 MNHNS, CDR2 SASEGT. Trimming took 8 bases from V and 2 from J; bases not matched to a gene: 9. CDR3 length: 14 amino acids. CDR3 loop: CASYYNRGPYEQYF. CDR3 nucleotide sequence: TGTGCCAGCTATTACAACAGGGGTCCCTACGAGCAGTACTTC.

The V gene is TRBV4-1, the J gene TRBJ1-4; possibly TRBD1 for D (5 bases). V was shortened by 4 bases and J by 2 bases, with 20 bases between the two germline ends. Germline V CDR1 and CDR2: MGHRA, YSYEKL. This CDR3 has 18 residues. CDR3 sequence reads: CASSLPPQGRQTNEKLFF. The CDR3 bases are TGCGCCAGCAGCCTTCCCCCCCAGGGTCGCCAGACTAATGAAAAACTGTTTTTT.

V usage is TRBV18 and J usage is TRBJ1-1, with 7 bases matching TRBD1. The V gene end was trimmed by 11 bases and the J gene end by 2 bases; junction bases not matched to a gene: 8. CDR3 size: 13 residues. CDR1 and CDR2 from the germline V gene are KGHSH and LQKENI. The CDR3 DNA follows: TGTGCCCTTCGAGACAGGGATAACACTGAAGCTTTCTTT. Translating it yields CALRDRDNTEAFF.

The genes are TRBV18 and TRBJ2-3; the match to TRBD1 covers 9 bases. V was pared by 6 bases and J by 4 bases, with 5 bases of the junction left unmatched. The CDR3 extends over 14 amino acids. Germline CDR1 is KGHSH and CDR2 is LQKENI. The CDR3 region is CASSRDRVSDTQYF. The CDR3 nucleotides read TGTGCCAGCTCGAGGGACAGGGTATCAGATACGCAGTATTTT.

The rearrangement uses TRBV7-2 and TRBJ1-4, with no clear D. From germline, CDR1 is SGHTA and CDR2 FQGNSA. V was shortened by 5 bases and J by 0 bases, with 10 bases between the two germline ends. The CDR3 length is 15 residues. CDR3 bases: TGTGCCAGCAGCCAACAGAAAACAACTAATGAAAAACTGTTTTTT. This gives the protein CASSQQKTTNEKLFF.

The V and J genes are TRBV2 and TRBJ1-1, with 7 positions matching TRBD1. Germline values: CDR1 SNHLY, CDR2 FYNNEI. This CDR3 is built from 14 residues. With 6 bases clipped from V and 0 bases from J, the junction kept 4 bases outside the gene matches. CDR3 region: CASSGQAMNTEAFF. As DNA, the CDR3 is TGTGCCAGCAGCGGACAGGCCATGAACACTGAAGCTTTCTTT. Drawing the rest from reference TRBV2 and TRBJ1-1, the complete variable domain is EPEVTQTPSHQVTQMGQEVILRCVPISNHLYFYWYRQILGQKVEFLVSFYNNEISEKSEIFDDQFSVERPDGSNFTLKIRSTKLEDSAMYFCASSGQAMNTEAFFGQGTRLTVV.

V and J are TRBV6-5 and TRBJ2-1; 7 bases line up with TRBD1. Germline-derived CDR1 and CDR2 are MNHEY and SVGAGI. J lost 0 bases, V lost 7 bases, and 3 bases had no gene match. The CDR3 covers 14 residues. This CDR3 reads CASTRDSSYNEQFF. The CDR3 DNA sequence: TGTGCCAGCACCCGGGACAGCTCCTACAATGAGCAGTTCTTC.

This clone was found once. The rearrangement links TRBV4-3 to TRBJ1-1; TRBD1 might be the D (5 bases). V was cut by 1 base and J by 3 bases, with 15 bases left in between. Germline V CDR1 and CDR2: LGHNA, YSLEER. The CDR3 runs 16 residues. CDR3 bases: TGCGCCAGCAGCCAAGCCGGGGCCACAGTGGACACTGAAGCTTTCTTT. Translating gives CASSQAGATVDTEAFF.

This clone is a singleton in its sample. The chain combines TRBV11-2 with TRBJ1-6; 7 nucleotides line up with TRBD1. Trimming took 4 bases from V and 15 from J; bases not matched to a gene: 6. Germline values: CDR1 SGHAT, CDR2 FQNNGV. The CDR3 extends over 12 amino acids. The CDR3 sequence: CASSSNRGHLHF. CDR3 sequence (DNA): TGTGCCAGCAGCTCTAACAGGGGCCACCTCCACTTT.

The chain carries TRBV7-2 and TRBJ1-2, with a possible D match to TRBD1 (5 bases). CDR3 length: 14 amino acids. The germline CDR1 and CDR2 sequences are SGHTA and FQGNSA. V was shortened by 1 base and J by 8 bases, with 14 bases between the two germline ends. Written as DNA, the CDR3 is TGTGCCAGCAGCTTAGGTTTTCAGGGTGGGGGCTACACCTTC. This sequence encodes CASSLGFQGGGYTF.